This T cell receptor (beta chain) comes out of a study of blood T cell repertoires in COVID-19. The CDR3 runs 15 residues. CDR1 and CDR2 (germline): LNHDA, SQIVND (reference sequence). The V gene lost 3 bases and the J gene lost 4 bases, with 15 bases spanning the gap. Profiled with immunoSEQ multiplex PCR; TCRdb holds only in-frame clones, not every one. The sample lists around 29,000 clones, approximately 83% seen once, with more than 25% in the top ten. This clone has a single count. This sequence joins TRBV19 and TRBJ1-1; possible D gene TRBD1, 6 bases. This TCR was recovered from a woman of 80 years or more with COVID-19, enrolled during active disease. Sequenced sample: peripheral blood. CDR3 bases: TGTGCCAGTAGTATGTCAACAGGGTGGGGCACTGAAGCTTTCTTT. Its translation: CASSMSTGWGTEAFF.